This T cell receptor beta chain comes out of a study of regulatory T cells in long-lasting Graves disease. Per the germline V gene, CDR1 is DFQATT and CDR2 is SNEGSKA (reference sequence). CDR3 length: 17 residues. Between the trimmed V and J ends, which lost 0 bases and 7 bases, there was a span of 22 bases. Time point denoted: persistent/refractory GD, antithyroid drugs over 5 years with positive TRAb. Following extraction of RNA from PBMCs, that RNA was used to make the TCR library. From each patient, about 8.5 milliliters of peripheral blood was drawn and collected into an EDTA anticoagulant tube. Comment on this clonotype: Its specificity is not known.

The study, taken as a whole, reports: Segments TRBV28, TRBJ1-2 and TRBJ2-5 showed preferential usage in persistent disease.

Researchers made TCR beta libraries by using iRepertoire HTBI primers and running Arm-PCR on CDR3 regions. TCRdb re-derived calls from the multiplex PCR reads in MiXCR, one entry per CDR3 protein. The sample has over 350,000 distinct CDR3 sequences, around 21% seen once; the top ten hold around 21%. The sequence was collected from a female donor with Graves disease. The sequenced sample was peripheral blood mononuclear cells (PBMCs), obtained when the disease was refractory, from a patient treated with antithyroid drugs. The V gene is TRBV20-1, the J gene TRBJ2-1, with D perhaps matching TRBD2 (5 bases). The CDR3 region is CSARDRYGGEDFNEQFF. The CDR3 region has the DNA TGCAGTGCTAGAGATCGCTACGGAGGAGAGGACTTTAATGAGCAGTTCTTC.